The sequence of this T cell receptor beta chain was determined in a study of T-cell reconstitution after alpha-beta-depleted transplantation in children. Study conclusions and caveats: About two months after transplant, alpha-beta T cells reportedly came from several hundred expanded graft clones. Where some patients showed high TCRbeta diversity at day 60, it came from recipient T cells and thymic progenitors that had survived. T-cell counts and diversity were attributed mostly to newly produced T cells one year after transplant.

In this sample, this clonotype turned up many times. Its matching antigen is unknown. Unique molecular identifiers featured in how the TCRbeta library was prepared. TCRdb reprocessed the PCR reads with MiXCR, giving one entry per CDR3 protein. The sample includes 540,000 or so distinct CDR3 sequences, under 30% of them seen just once. The CDR3 consists of 15 residues. V lost 0 bases and J lost 6, with 14 bases in between. CDR1 SGHRS and CDR2 YFSETQ come from the germline V gene. The receptor was derived from a boy in the first two years of life who had a stem cell transplant for acute myeloid leukemia, so the T cells may come from the graft donor. The chain employs TRBV5-1 and TRBJ2-3; weak D call: TRBD2 (6 bases). The sample in question was PBMCs, mostly from graft donor cells, obtained 360 days after TCRalphabeta/CD19-depleted stem cell transplant. The CDR3 DNA reads as TGCGCCAGCAGCTTGGATATGACTAGGGCCGATACGCAGTATTTT. The encoded protein is CASSLDMTRADTQYF.